The 25 T cell receptor beta chains reported below all come from one sample, sequenced in a study of shared clonotypes between healthy human individuals. TCRdb's copy holds only in-frame clones and misses some; the assay was immunoSEQ multiplex PCR. The sample shows some 2,500,000 clones, 80% to 95% of them seen only once. The sample comprised naive CD4+ T cells from PBMCs. As for subset: CD45RA+ positively selected. The receptors were gathered from a man between 18 and 29 years old in good health. Some clones in this sample may be carry-over from other donors' samples.

This clone was picked up a small number of times. The chain recombines TRBV4-2 with TRBJ1-1; TRBD1 agrees at 7 bases. Germline-derived CDR1 and CDR2 are LGHNA and YNFKEQ. V trimming: 2 bases; J trimming: 0 bases; junction bases outside the gene matches: 6. This CDR3 has 16 amino acids. CDR3 nucleotide sequence: TGTGCCAGCAGCCAATGGGACAGCCCCATGAACACTGAAGCTTTCTTT. Its protein is CASSQWDSPMNTEAFF.

The chain combines TRBV25-1 with TRBJ1-1; 7 bases are shared with TRBD1. The J segment lost 4 bases and the V segment lost 5 bases, leaving 7 bases of the junction unmatched. Germline loops: CDR1 MGHDK, CDR2 SYGVNS. The CDR3 runs 14 residues. For the CDR3, the DNA is TGTGCCAGCAGTACACAGGGGTTCGGCACTGAAGCTTTCTTT. This codes for CASSTQGFGTEAFF.

The chain couples TRBV5-1 to TRBJ1-4, with no clear D. Trimming removed 9 bases at V and 8 bases at J, with 17 bases between. This CDR3 contains 13 residues. Germline CDR1 is SGHRS and CDR2 is YFSETQ. CDR3 region: CATRLSPQEKLFF. The DNA of the CDR3 is TGCGCCACCAGACTTTCTCCCCAAGAAAAACTGTTTTTT.

This chain uses TRBV7-3 with TRBJ1-6; D unresolved. This CDR3 spans 13 amino acids. Trimming stripped 1 base from V and 7 bases from J, with 5 bases between. Per germline, CDR1 SGHTA and CDR2 FQGTGA. The CDR3 region has the DNA TGTGCCAGCAGCTTAAGACGGAATTCACCCCTCCACTTT. Encoded protein: CASSLRRNSPLHF.

About this clone: The sample has other DNA sequences that encode this CDR3 too. V and J are TRBV7-9 and TRBJ2-3; 8 bases are a match to TRBD2. This CDR3 is 16 amino acids long. With V trimmed by 4 bases and J by 0 bases, 6 bases remained unmatched. The V gene's germline CDR1 is SEHNR and CDR2 FQNEAQ (reference sequence). The CDR3 region is CASSSRLARSTDTQYF. The DNA of the CDR3 is TGTGCCAGCAGCTCACGACTAGCGCGAAGCACAGATACGCAGTATTTT.

The rearrangement uses TRBV27 and TRBJ2-1; 8 bases fit TRBD1. CDR3 size: 13 residues. The germline CDR1 and CDR2 sequences are MNHEY and SMNVEV (reference sequence). Trimming cost V 6 bases and J 14 bases; bases outside gene matches: 12. The DNA for the CDR3 is TGTGCCAGCAGCCCTTACCCCACAGGGGGTAAGTTCTTC. Translated: CASSPYPTGGKFF.

The CDR3 region is CASSQARHYGYTF. CDR3 DNA sequence: TGTGCCAGCAGCCAAGCTCGACACTATGGCTACACCTTC. The chain employs TRBV4-2 and TRBJ1-2; D gene uncertain. With 1 base removed from V and 3 bases from J, the gap between germline ends came to 6 bases. This CDR3 is built from 13 residues. The germline V gene encodes CDR1 LGHNA and CDR2 YNFKEQ.

The V gene is TRBV5-1, the J gene TRBJ1-1; D gene ambiguous. The V gene lost 3 bases and the J gene lost 3 bases, with 15 bases spanning the gap. The CDR3 covers 15 residues. CDR1 and CDR2 from the germline V gene are SGHRS and YFSETQ. DNA of the CDR3: TGCGCCAGCAGCTCCACCTCTGGGGATTACACTGAAGCTTTCTTT. It codes for CASSSTSGDYTEAFF.

The CDR3 reads CASSLVGTGPADTQYF. The CDR3 region has the DNA TGTGCCAGCAGCTTGGTGGGGACCGGCCCAGCAGATACGCAGTATTTT. The V call is TRBV5-4, the J call TRBJ2-3; possibly TRBD1 or TRBD2 for D (5 bases each). Trimming stripped 0 bases from V and 4 bases from J, with 15 bases between. From germline, CDR1 is SGHNT and CDR2 YYREEE (reference sequence). This CDR3 comprises 16 residues.

The chain is built from TRBV29-1 and TRBJ2-3; a weak D match, TRBD2 (7 bases). V lost 6 bases, J lost 4 bases, and 20 bases lay in between. This CDR3 has 15 amino acids. CDR1 SQVTM and CDR2 ANQGSEA come from the germline V gene. In nucleotides, the CDR3 is TGCAGCGTCCATGGGGGGGGCGCATTTGCAGATACGCAGTATTTT. Its translation is CSVHGGGAFADTQYF.

Concerning this clone: This sample also contains other DNA sequences that code for the same CDR3. The chain recombines TRBV6-5 with TRBJ2-6; D is uncertain. The CDR3 runs to 14 residues. The V gene's germline CDR1 is MNHEY and CDR2 SVGAGI. With 4 bases removed from V and 2 bases from J, the gap between germline ends came to 6 bases. Here the CDR3 DNA reads TGTGCCAGCAGTTCCCTTGCTGGGGCCAACGTCCTGACTTTC. As protein: CASSSLAGANVLTF.

The V and J genes are TRBV5-6 and TRBJ1-1; D call uncertain. Trimming removed 7 bases at V and 6 bases at J, with 13 bases between. CDR1 is SGHDT and CDR2 is YYEEEE in the germline V gene. The CDR3 sequence is 12 residues long. The CDR3 protein is CASSAKPAEAFF. CDR3 nucleotides: TGTGCCAGCTCCGCGAAGCCAGCTGAAGCTTTCTTT.

The chain combines TRBV6-1 with TRBJ1-2, with D unclear. There are 11 residues in the CDR3. Trimming shortened V by 7 bases and J by 4 bases, and 7 bases separated the two germline ends. Germline lookup yields CDR1 MNHNS and CDR2 SASEGT. The DNA for the CDR3 is TGTGCCAGCACCCTCAGCTATGGCTACACCTTC. The encoded protein is CASTLSYGYTF.

The rearrangement joins TRBV30 to TRBJ1-3; a possible D gene is TRBD1 (5 bases). From germline, CDR1 is GTSNPN and CDR2 SVGIG (reference sequence). V was shortened by 1 base and J by 5 bases, with 18 bases between the two germline ends. This CDR3 is built from 16 residues. CDR3 amino acids: CAWSGKKGTMRNTIYF. CDR3 nucleotides: TGTGCCTGGAGTGGCAAGAAAGGGACTATGAGAAACACCATATATTTT.

V usage is TRBV5-1 and J usage is TRBJ2-1, with D perhaps matching TRBD2 (5 bases). V lost 4 bases and J 10 bases, leaving 21 bases between the germline ends. Germline V lookup: CDR1 SGHRS, CDR2 YFSETQ. This CDR3 has 15 amino acids. CDR3 sequence: CASSGQQGSEREQFF. The CDR3 DNA sequence: TGCGCCAGCAGCGGGCAGCAAGGTAGCGAGAGGGAGCAGTTCTTC.

This clone is a singleton in its sample. The CDR3 is CASSPDRVGGGYTF. In DNA, the CDR3 is TGTGCCAGCTCACCGGACAGGGTCGGAGGCGGCTACACCTTC. V gene TRBV18 combines with J gene TRBJ1-2; TRBD1 matches 8 bases. V lost 3 bases and J lost 8; bases outside the gene matches: 8. CDR1 is KGHSH, CDR2 LQKENI, per germline. The CDR3 consists of 14 residues.

This clone was counted a few times. The chain carries TRBV19 and TRBJ2-4; D perhaps matches TRBD2 (6 bases). This CDR3 spans 12 amino acids. V was pared by 8 bases and J by 4 bases, with 9 bases between. Germline loops: CDR1 LNHDA, CDR2 SQIVND (reference sequence). The DNA of the CDR3 is TGTGCCAGTGGGGCGGGGAAAAACATTCAGTACTTC. Translation gives CASGAGKNIQYF.

The CDR3 here is CAWSRMFQETQYF. CDR3 DNA sequence: TGTGCCTGGAGTAGGATGTTCCAAGAGACCCAGTACTTC. The chain links TRBV30 to TRBJ2-5; unclear D gene. Trimming cost V 2 bases and J 1 base, with 8 bases left between them. This CDR3 is built from 13 residues. In germline, CDR1 is GTSNPN, CDR2 SVGIG (reference sequence).

V and J are TRBV7-8 and TRBJ2-3, with 12 bases aligning to TRBD2. This CDR3 is 16 amino acids long. The germline V gene has CDR1 SGHVS and CDR2 FQNEAQ. Losses at the gene ends were 0 bases for V and 4 bases for J; bases not matched to a gene: 2. The CDR3, as DNA: TGTGCCAGCAGCTTAGCGGCTAGCGGGAGGGCAGATACGCAGTATTTT. Protein product: CASSLAASGRADTQYF.

The CDR3: CASTLALTYNEQFF. DNA for the CDR3: TGTGCCAGCACCCTAGCGCTAACCTACAATGAGCAGTTCTTC. The rearrangement uses TRBV2 and TRBJ2-1; D possibly corresponds to TRBD2 (6 bases). The V end was cut by 7 bases, the J end by 2 bases, with 12 bases between. The CDR3 is 14 residues long. Germline V CDR1 and CDR2: SNHLY, FYNNEI.

For the CDR3, the DNA is TGTGCCAGTAGGAACCAAGGGATGGAAAACATTCAGTACTTC. Protein product: CASRNQGMENIQYF. This chain connects TRBV19 to TRBJ2-4; D is ambiguous. Looked up from germline, CDR1 is LNHDA and CDR2 is SQIVND (reference sequence). CDR3 length: 14 residues. V gave up 6 bases and J gave up 5 bases, with 14 bases separating them.

The chain carries TRBV14 and TRBJ2-4; D perhaps matches TRBD2 (5 bases). Germline V CDR1 and CDR2: SGHDN, FVKESK. V lost 4 bases and J lost 8, with 18 bases in between. The CDR3 is 15 amino acids. The CDR3 is CASSRSTAIGDIQYF. CDR3 nucleotide sequence: TGTGCCAGCAGCCGATCGACGGCAATCGGGGACATTCAGTACTTC. The full variable domain, completed using reference TRBV14 and TRBJ2-4, is EAGVTQFPSHSVIEKGQTVTLRCDPISGHDNLYWYRRVMGKEIKFLLHFVKESKQDESGMPNNRFLAERTGGTYSTLKVQPAELEDSGVYFCASSRSTAIGDIQYFGAGTRLSVL.

The chain uses TRBV19 and TRBJ2-1; unclear D gene. CDR1 is LNHDA and CDR2 is SQIVND in the germline V gene (reference sequence). The CDR3 extends over 12 amino acids. Trimming stripped 5 bases from V and 7 bases from J, with 9 bases between. The CDR3 DNA is TGTGCCAGTAGTCTTCGTGAAAATGAGCAGTTCTTC. Translation: CASSLRENEQFF.

The rearrangement uses TRBV4-1 and TRBJ1-6, with TRBD1 identical over 8 bases. The length of the CDR3 is 16 residues. The J segment lost 8 bases and the V segment lost 0 bases, leaving 6 bases of the junction unmatched. Germline V gives CDR1 MGHRA, CDR2 YSYEKL. CDR3 amino acids: CASSQDTGQVHSPLHF. In DNA, the CDR3 is TGCGCCAGCAGCCAAGATACGGGACAGGTCCATTCACCCCTCCACTTT.

The V and J genes are TRBV15 and TRBJ1-1; 9 bases map to TRBD1. This CDR3 contains 18 residues. Trimming cost V 0 bases and J 2 bases; bases outside gene matches: 10. Germline V gene lookup returns CDR1 LNHNV and CDR2 YYDKDF (reference sequence). CDR3 sequence: CATSREAQDRGRNTEAFF. CDR3 DNA: TGTGCCACCAGCAGAGAGGCCCAAGACAGGGGGAGAAACACTGAAGCTTTCTTT.